These 17 T cell receptor beta chains share one sample of origin, sequenced in a study of shared clonotypes between healthy human individuals. Some clones are missing from TCRdb's copy, which holds only in-frame ones; the method was immunoSEQ multiplex PCR. The sample lists some 1,100,000 clones; 78% were seen once. Input material: memory CD4+ T cells from PBMCs. Specified subset: CD45RA-negative fraction. The origin of the receptors is a man younger than 35 in good health. Some clones in this sample may be carry-over from other donors' samples.

The chain couples TRBV15 to TRBJ2-7; 8 bases align to TRBD1. The V and J ends lost 1 base and 6 bases, in that order; junction bases with no gene match: 5. Per germline, CDR1 LNHNV and CDR2 YYDKDF (reference sequence). The CDR3 has 14 amino acids. Written as DNA, the CDR3 is TGTGCCACCAGCAGAGGACAGGGGTGGATCGAGCAGTACTTC. Translated: CATSRGQGWIEQYF.

This chain uses TRBV29-1 with TRBJ2-1; tentatively, D is TRBD2 (6 bases). CDR1 is SQVTM, CDR2 ANQGSEA, per germline. The CDR3 runs 12 residues. V was cut by 6 bases and J by 9 bases, with 15 bases left in between. In DNA, the CDR3 is TGCAGCGTGCTCTTGTGGAGGGGTGAGCAGTTCTTC. Its translation is CSVLLWRGEQFF.

As regards this clone: Additional DNA sequences in this sample encode the identical CDR3. V and J are TRBV5-1 and TRBJ1-2; D is perhaps TRBD1 (5 bases). V gave up 2 bases and J gave up 2 bases, with 7 bases separating them. CDR3 length equals 13 residues. The V gene's germline CDR1 is SGHRS and CDR2 YFSETQ. The CDR3: CASSFGANYGYTF. CDR3 DNA sequence: TGCGCCAGCAGCTTTGGGGCGAACTATGGCTACACCTTC.

Only a few counts were recorded for this clone. This rearrangement joins TRBV4-1 to TRBJ1-5; D ambiguous. CDR3 size: 15 residues. The germline CDR1 and CDR2 sequences are MGHRA and YSYEKL. V lost 1 base, J lost 0 bases, and 7 bases lay in between. The CDR3 loop is CASSQGGPSNQPQHF. In DNA form, the CDR3 reads TGCGCCAGCAGCCAAGGTGGGCCTAGCAATCAGCCCCAGCATTTT.

V and J are TRBV2 and TRBJ1-1; D gene ambiguous. The CDR3 is made up of 11 amino acids. The ends were cut back, 2 bases at V and 10 bases at J, with 8 bases in the middle. CDR1 is SNHLY, CDR2 FYNNEI, per germline. The CDR3 loop is CASSEYLGAFF. DNA of the CDR3: TGTGCCAGCAGTGAATACCTGGGAGCTTTCTTT.

J is TRBJ2-7 and V is TRBV11-3, with TRBD2 as a possible D gene (8 bases). The V gene lost 5 bases and the J gene lost 6 bases, with 20 bases spanning the gap. Per germline, CDR1 SGHNT and CDR2 YENEEA. The CDR3 totals 15 residues. The CDR3 region is CASSPGGLGAREQYF. CDR3 coding DNA: TGTGCCAGCAGCCCAGGGGGACTAGGGGCGCGCGAGCAGTACTTC.

The rearrangement uses TRBV27 and TRBJ2-7; no firm D call. Trimming cost V 6 bases and J 0 bases, with 12 bases left between them. Germline V gene lookup returns CDR1 MNHEY and CDR2 SMNVEV (reference sequence). The CDR3 loop spans 14 amino acids. CDR3 amino acids: CASRFYRGSYEQYF. The CDR3 nucleotides are TGTGCCAGCAGATTTTACAGAGGCTCCTACGAGCAGTACTTC.

A remark on this clone: This CDR3 is also generated by other DNA sequences in the sample. The rearrangement uses TRBV28 and TRBJ2-5; D is unresolved. Germline V gene sequence: CDR1 MDHEN, CDR2 SYDVKM. CDR3 length: 13 residues. V gave up 0 bases and J gave up 1 base, with 3 bases separating them. The CDR3 spells CASSLWGQETQYF. The CDR3 coding sequence is TGTGCCAGCAGTTTATGGGGCCAAGAGACCCAGTACTTC.

This clone is a singleton in its sample. This chain uses TRBV27 with TRBJ2-5; TRBD2 matches 9 bases. There are 18 residues in the CDR3. The V gene's germline CDR1 is MNHEY and CDR2 SMNVEV (reference sequence). With V trimmed by 5 bases and J by 1 base, 14 bases remained unmatched. The CDR3 bases are TGTGCCAGCAGTAAAATTGTCGATAGCGGGAGTTTCCAAGAGACCCAGTACTTC. Translating it yields CASSKIVDSGSFQETQYF.

This rearrangement joins TRBV29-1 to TRBJ2-5, with D perhaps matching TRBD1 (6 bases). The CDR3 sequence is 12 residues long. Trimming cost V 2 bases and J 3 bases, with 7 bases left between them. Germline CDR1 reads SQVTM; CDR2 reads ANQGSEA. CDR3 sequence reads: CSVEKGEETQYF. Written as DNA, the CDR3 is TGCAGCGTTGAAAAGGGGGAAGAGACCCAGTACTTC.

The rearrangement links TRBV4-1 to TRBJ2-2; TRBD2 might be the D (6 bases). Germline-derived CDR1 and CDR2 are MGHRA and YSYEKL. Trimming removed 6 bases at V and 8 bases at J, with 31 bases between. The CDR3 extends over 19 amino acids. DNA for the CDR3: TGCGCCAGCAGACCTCTAAAAGGGCGGGACGAACCCTCACCAGGGGAGCTGTTTTTT. Translation: CASRPLKGRDEPSPGELFF.

The V gene is TRBV28, the J gene TRBJ2-7; 8 bases fit TRBD1. The CDR3 loop spans 18 amino acids. Germline CDR1 reads MDHEN; CDR2 reads SYDVKM. After removal of 2 bases from V and 5 bases from J, the junction contained 17 bases not matched to a gene. As DNA, the CDR3 is TGTGCCAGCAGTTTAAGTCCTACCTGGGGGACAGGTATCCACGAGCAGTACTTC. Translating it yields CASSLSPTWGTGIHEQYF.

The chain is built from TRBV5-1 and TRBJ2-5, with D perhaps given as TRBD1 or TRBD2 (5 bases each). The length of the CDR3 is 15 residues. The germline V gene has CDR1 SGHRS and CDR2 YFSETQ. V was trimmed by 1 base and J by 3 bases, leaving 13 bases between them. The CDR3 reads CASSLFGAREETQYF. The CDR3 DNA reads TGCGCCAGCAGCTTGTTCGGGGCCCGGGAAGAGACCCAGTACTTC.

This clone is a singleton in its sample. V is TRBV5-1 and J is TRBJ2-3, with TRBD1 identical over 8 bases. The V segment lost 4 bases and the J segment 4 bases; nucleotides outside the gene matches: 11. The CDR3 covers 16 residues. Germline loops: CDR1 SGHRS, CDR2 YFSETQ. This CDR3 reads CASSTRGRGWSDTQYF. The CDR3 DNA follows: TGCGCCAGCAGCACCAGGGGGCGCGGATGGTCAGATACGCAGTATTTT.

Details on this clone: Distinct nucleotide sequences in the sample also encode this CDR3. V gene TRBV4-3 combines with J gene TRBJ2-5; D not resolved. The CDR3 is 13 residues long. V was shortened by 1 base and J by 1 base, with 4 bases between the two germline ends. Germline CDR1 reads LGHNA; CDR2 reads YSLEER. The CDR3: CASSQGLQETQYF. The DNA of the CDR3 is TGCGCCAGCAGCCAAGGCCTCCAAGAGACCCAGTACTTC.

The J gene is TRBJ2-7, the V gene TRBV10-3; 10 bases are a match to TRBD2. V lost 5 bases and J lost 2; bases outside the gene matches: 15. The CDR3 spans 18 residues. The V gene's germline CDR1 is ENHRY and CDR2 SYGVKD. The CDR3 nucleotides are TGTGCCATCAGTCAGTGGCTAGCGGGAGATTCTAGAGCCTACGAGCAGTACTTC. Translating gives CAISQWLAGDSRAYEQYF.

In regard to this clone: Other DNA sequences in the sample encode the same CDR3. This sequence joins TRBV15 and TRBJ2-7; 8 nucleotides match TRBD2. This CDR3 region has 15 residues. Germline V gives CDR1 LNHNV, CDR2 YYDKDF (reference sequence). With 0 bases clipped from V and 0 bases from J, the junction kept 1 base outside the gene matches. The chain's CDR3 is CATSRESGSSYEQYF. The CDR3 DNA is TGTGCCACCAGCAGAGAAAGCGGGAGCTCCTACGAGCAGTACTTC.